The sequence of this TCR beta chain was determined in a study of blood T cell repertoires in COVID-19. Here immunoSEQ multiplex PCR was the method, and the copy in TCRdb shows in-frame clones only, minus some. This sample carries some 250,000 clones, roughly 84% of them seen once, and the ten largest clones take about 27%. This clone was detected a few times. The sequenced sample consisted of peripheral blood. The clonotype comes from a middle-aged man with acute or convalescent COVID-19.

Written as DNA, the CDR3 is TGTGCCAGCAGCCTCCGGGACAGGGCCTATGGCTACACCTTC. It codes for CASSLRDRAYGYTF. This chain links TRBV7-2 with TRBJ1-2, with 9 bases fitting TRBD1. After removal of 5 bases from V and 4 bases from J, the junction contained 5 bases not matched to a gene. Germline V gives CDR1 SGHTA, CDR2 FQGNSA. The CDR3 sequence is 14 residues long.